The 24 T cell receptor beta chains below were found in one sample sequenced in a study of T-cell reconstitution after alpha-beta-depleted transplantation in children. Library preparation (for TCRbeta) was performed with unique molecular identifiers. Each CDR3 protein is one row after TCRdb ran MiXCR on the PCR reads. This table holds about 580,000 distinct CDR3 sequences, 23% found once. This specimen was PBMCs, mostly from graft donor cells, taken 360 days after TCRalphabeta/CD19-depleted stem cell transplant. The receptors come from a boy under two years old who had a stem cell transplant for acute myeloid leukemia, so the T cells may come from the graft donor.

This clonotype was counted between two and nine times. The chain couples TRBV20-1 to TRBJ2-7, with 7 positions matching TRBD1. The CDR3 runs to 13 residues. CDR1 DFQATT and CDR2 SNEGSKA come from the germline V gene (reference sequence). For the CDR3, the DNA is TGCGGAGCCTCGAGACAGGGAAGGGGCGAGCAGTACGTC. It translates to CGASRQGRGEQYV.

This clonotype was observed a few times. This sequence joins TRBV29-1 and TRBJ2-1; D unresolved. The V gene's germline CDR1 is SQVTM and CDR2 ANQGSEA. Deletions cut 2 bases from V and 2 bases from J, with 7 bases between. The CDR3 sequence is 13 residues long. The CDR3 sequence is CSVESWPYNEQFF. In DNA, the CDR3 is TGCAGCGTTGAATCTTGGCCCTACAATGAGCAGTTCTTC.

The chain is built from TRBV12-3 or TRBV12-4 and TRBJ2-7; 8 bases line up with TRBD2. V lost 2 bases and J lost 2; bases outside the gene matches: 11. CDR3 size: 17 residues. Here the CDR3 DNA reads TGTGCCAGCAGTTTAACCCCGGGGGGGGCGATCCCCTACGAGCAGTACTTC. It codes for CASSLTPGGAIPYEQYF.

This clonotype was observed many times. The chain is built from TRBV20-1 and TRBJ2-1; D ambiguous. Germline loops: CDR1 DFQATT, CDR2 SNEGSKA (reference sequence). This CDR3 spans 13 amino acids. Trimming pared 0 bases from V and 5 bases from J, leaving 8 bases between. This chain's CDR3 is CSARDRDHNEQFF. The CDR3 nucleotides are TGCAGTGCTAGAGATAGAGACCACAATGAGCAGTTCTTC.

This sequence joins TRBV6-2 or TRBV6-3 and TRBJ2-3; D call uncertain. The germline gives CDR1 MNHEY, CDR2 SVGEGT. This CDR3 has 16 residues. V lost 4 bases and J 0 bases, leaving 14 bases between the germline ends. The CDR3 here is CASSSPRTLSTDTQYF. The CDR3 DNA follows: TGTGCCAGCAGTTCTCCCCGAACTCTCAGCACAGATACGCAGTATTTT.

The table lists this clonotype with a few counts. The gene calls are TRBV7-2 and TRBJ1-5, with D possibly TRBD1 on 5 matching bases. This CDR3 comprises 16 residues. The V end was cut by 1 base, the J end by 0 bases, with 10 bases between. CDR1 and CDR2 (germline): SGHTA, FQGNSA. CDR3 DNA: TGTGCCAGCAGCTTAGGGGCAGGGAATAGCAATCAGCCCCAGCATTTT. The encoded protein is CASSLGAGNSNQPQHF.

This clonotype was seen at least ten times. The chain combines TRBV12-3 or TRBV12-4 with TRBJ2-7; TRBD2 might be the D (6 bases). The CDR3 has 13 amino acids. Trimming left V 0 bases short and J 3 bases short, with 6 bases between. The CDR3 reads CASSLAGGYEQYF. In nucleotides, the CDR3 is TGTGCCAGCAGTTTAGCGGGGGGCTACGAGCAGTACTTC.

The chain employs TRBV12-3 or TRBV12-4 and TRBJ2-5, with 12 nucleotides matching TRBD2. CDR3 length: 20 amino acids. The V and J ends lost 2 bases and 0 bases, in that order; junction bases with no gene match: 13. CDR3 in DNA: TGTGCCAGCAGTTTAAAAATTCGACTAGCGGGGGTGCAGTACCAAGAGACCCAGTACTTC. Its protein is CASSLKIRLAGVQYQETQYF.

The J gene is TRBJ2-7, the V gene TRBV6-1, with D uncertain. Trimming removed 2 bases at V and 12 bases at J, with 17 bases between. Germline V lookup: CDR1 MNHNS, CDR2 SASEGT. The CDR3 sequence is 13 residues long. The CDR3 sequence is CASSESLGRTGYV. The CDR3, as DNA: TGTGCCAGCAGTGAATCCCTCGGACGGACCGGGTACGTC.

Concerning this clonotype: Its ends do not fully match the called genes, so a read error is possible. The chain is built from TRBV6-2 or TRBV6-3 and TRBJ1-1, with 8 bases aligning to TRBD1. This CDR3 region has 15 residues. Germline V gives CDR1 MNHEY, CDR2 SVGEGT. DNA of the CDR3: TGTGCCAGCAGCTACTGGACAGGGTTGAACACTGAAGCTTTCTTT. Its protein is CASSYWTGLNTEAFF.

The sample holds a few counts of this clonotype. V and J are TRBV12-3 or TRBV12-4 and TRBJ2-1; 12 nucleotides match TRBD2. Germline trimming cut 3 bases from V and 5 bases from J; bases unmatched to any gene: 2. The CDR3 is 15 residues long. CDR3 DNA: TGTGCCAGCAGTTTTGGACTAGCGGGGCACAATGAGCAGTTCTTC. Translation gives CASSFGLAGHNEQFF.

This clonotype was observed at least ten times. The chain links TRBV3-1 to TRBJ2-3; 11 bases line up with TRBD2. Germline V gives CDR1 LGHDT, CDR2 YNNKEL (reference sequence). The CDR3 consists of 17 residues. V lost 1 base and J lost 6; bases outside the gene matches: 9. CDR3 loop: CASSQVLAGGISDTQYF. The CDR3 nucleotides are TGTGCCAGCAGCCAAGTCTTAGCGGGGGGGATTTCGGATACGCAGTATTTT.

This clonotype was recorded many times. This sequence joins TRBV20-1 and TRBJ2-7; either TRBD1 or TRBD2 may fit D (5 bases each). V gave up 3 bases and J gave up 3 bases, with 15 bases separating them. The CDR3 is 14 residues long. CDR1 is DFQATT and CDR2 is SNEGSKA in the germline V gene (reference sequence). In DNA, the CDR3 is TGCAGTGCTAGCGTTGGGACCCGTCTCTACGAGCAGTACTTC. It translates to CSASVGTRLYEQYF.

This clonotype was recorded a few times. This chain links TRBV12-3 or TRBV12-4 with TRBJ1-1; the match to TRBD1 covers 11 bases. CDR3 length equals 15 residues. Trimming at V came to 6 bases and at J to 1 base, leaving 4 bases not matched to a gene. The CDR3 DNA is TGTGCCAGCAGGCCGGGGACAGGGGGGAACACTGAAGCTTTCTTT. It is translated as CASRPGTGGNTEAFF.

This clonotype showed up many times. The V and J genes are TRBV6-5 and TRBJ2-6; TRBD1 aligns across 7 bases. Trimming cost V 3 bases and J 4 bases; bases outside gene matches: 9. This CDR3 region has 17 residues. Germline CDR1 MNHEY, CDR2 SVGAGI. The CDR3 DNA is TGTGCCAGCAGTTATCCCCAAACAGGGGCGGGGGCCAACGTCCTGACTTTC. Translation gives CASSYPQTGAGANVLTF.

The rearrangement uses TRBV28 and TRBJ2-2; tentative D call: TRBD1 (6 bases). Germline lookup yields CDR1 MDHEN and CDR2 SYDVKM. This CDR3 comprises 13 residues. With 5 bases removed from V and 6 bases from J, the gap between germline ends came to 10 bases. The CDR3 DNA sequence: TGTGCCAGCAGTGAACAGGGAGCCGGGGAGCTGTTTTTT. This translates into CASSEQGAGELFF.

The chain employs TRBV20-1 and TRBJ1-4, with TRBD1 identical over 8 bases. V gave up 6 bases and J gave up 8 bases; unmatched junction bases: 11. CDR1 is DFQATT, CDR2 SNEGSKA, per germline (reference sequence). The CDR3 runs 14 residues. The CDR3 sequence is CSARRRGRVEKLFF. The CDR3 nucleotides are TGCAGTGCCCGACGCAGGGGGCGAGTGGAAAAACTGTTTTTT.

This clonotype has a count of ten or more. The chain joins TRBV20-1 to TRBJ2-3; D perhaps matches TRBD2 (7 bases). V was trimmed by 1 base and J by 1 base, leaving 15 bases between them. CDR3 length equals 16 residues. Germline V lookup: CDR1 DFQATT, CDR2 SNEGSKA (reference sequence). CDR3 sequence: CSARGAGASGTDTQYF. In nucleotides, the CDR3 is TGCAGTGCTAGAGGGGCGGGGGCCTCTGGCACAGATACGCAGTATTTT.

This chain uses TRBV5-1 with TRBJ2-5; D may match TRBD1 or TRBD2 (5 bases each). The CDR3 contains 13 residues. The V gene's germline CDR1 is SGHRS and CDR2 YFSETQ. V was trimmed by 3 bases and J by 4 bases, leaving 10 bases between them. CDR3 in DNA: TGCGCCAGCAGCTGGGGGAGTGGAGAGACCCAGTACTTC. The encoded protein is CASSWGSGETQYF.

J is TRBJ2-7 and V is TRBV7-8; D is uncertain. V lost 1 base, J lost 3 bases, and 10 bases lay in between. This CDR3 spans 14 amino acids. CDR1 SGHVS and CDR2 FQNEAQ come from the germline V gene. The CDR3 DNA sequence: TGTGCCAGCAGCTTAGAGGCCTTACTCTACGAGCAGTACGTC. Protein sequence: CASSLEALLYEQYV.

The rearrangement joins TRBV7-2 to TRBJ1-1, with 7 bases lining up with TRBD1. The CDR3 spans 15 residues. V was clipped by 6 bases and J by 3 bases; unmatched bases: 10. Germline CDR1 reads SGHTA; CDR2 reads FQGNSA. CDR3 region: CASRAQGRVYTEAFF. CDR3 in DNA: TGTGCCAGCAGAGCACAGGGGCGGGTGTACACTGAAGCTTTCTTT.

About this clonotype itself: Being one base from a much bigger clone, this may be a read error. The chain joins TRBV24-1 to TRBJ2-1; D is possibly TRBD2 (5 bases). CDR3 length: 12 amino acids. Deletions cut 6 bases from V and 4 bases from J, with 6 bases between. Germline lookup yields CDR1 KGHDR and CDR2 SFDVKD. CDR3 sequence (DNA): TGTGCCACCAGTCGGACTTACAATGAGCAGTTCTTC. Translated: CATSRTYNEQFF.

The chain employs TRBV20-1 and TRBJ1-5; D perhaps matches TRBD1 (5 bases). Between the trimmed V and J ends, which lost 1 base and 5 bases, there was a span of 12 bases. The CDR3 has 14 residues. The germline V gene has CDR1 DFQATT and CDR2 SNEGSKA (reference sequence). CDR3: CSARAGGVDQPQHF. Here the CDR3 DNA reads TGCAGTGCTAGAGCCGGAGGGGTGGATCAGCCCCAGCATTTT.

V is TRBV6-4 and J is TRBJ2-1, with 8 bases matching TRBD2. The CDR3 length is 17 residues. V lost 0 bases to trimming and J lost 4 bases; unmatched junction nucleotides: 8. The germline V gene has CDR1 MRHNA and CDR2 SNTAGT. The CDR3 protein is CASSDSFGVAGYNEQFF. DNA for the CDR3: TGTGCCAGCAGTGACTCGTTTGGGGTAGCGGGGTACAATGAGCAGTTCTTC.